These 15 T cell receptor beta chains were sequenced from one sample in a study of technical replicates of blood from a few donors. Generated by immunoSEQ multiplex PCR, the TCRdb table keeps only in-frame clones and is missing some. The table shows tens of thousands of clones, with 94% occurring only once. The sample comprised T cells isolated from PBMCs. Receptors originate from a human donor in good health.

V usage is TRBV9 and J usage is TRBJ2-2, with D possibly TRBD2 on 5 matching bases. Germline CDR1 reads SGDLS; CDR2 reads YYNGEE. The CDR3 has 18 residues. The ends were cut back, 0 bases at V and 4 bases at J, with 19 bases in the middle. CDR3 in DNA: TGTGCCAGCAGCGTAGATCTACGGAGGCAGTCAACCACCGGGGAGCTGTTTTTT. The encoded protein is CASSVDLRRQSTTGELFF.

The chain recombines TRBV9 with TRBJ1-6, with a weak D call TRBD1 (5 bases). V was pared by 0 bases and J by 7 bases, with 17 bases between. This CDR3 contains 17 residues. Germline V gives CDR1 SGDLS, CDR2 YYNGEE. Here the CDR3 reads CASSVGRGSVWNSPLHF. CDR3 DNA sequence: TGTGCCAGCAGCGTAGGTAGGGGTTCAGTTTGGAATTCACCCCTCCACTTT. Full variable domain (rest looked up from reference TRBV9 and TRBJ1-6): DSGVTQTPKHLITATGQRVTLRCSPRSGDLSVYWYQQSLDQGLQFLIQYYNGEERAKGNILERFSAQQFPDLHSELNLSSLELGDSALYFCASSVGRGSVWNSPLHFGNGTRLTVT.

The rearrangement joins TRBV19 to TRBJ2-7; D is perhaps TRBD2 (5 bases). The germline gives CDR1 LNHDA, CDR2 SQIVND (reference sequence). With 5 bases removed from V and 4 bases from J, the gap between germline ends came to 15 bases. The CDR3 is 14 residues long. DNA of the CDR3: TGTGCCAGTAGTCCCTCGGCAGGAGGATACGAGCAGTACTTC. Translated: CASSPSAGGYEQYF.

V gene TRBV7-9 combines with J gene TRBJ2-1, with TRBD1 matching 10 bases. CDR3 length: 16 amino acids. Germline V CDR1 and CDR2: SEHNR, FQNEAQ (reference sequence). V was pared by 4 bases and J by 4 bases, with 7 bases of the junction left unmatched. The CDR3 spells CASSSSTGGLYNEQFF. The CDR3 coding sequence is TGTGCCAGCAGCTCCTCGACAGGGGGCTTGTACAATGAGCAGTTCTTC. Using reference TRBV7-9 and TRBJ2-1 for the parts outside the CDR3, the full variable domain is DTGVSQNPRHKITKRGQNVTFRCDPISEHNRLYWYRQTLGQGPEFLTYFQNEAQLEKSRLLSDRFSAERPKGSFSTLEIQRTEQGDSAMYLCASSSSTGGLYNEQFFGPGTRLTVL.

J is TRBJ1-1 and V is TRBV9; no clear D gene. Trimming took 0 bases from V and 6 from J, leaving 9 bases between them. CDR1 is SGDLS, CDR2 YYNGEE, per germline. This CDR3 comprises 13 residues. CDR3 sequence: CASSVGVEAEAFF. The CDR3 DNA sequence: TGTGCCAGCAGCGTAGGAGTGGAGGCTGAAGCTTTCTTT.

A single count supports this clone. The CDR3 protein is CASSFSGVEGYTF. CDR3 nucleotide sequence: TGTGCCAGCAGCTTCTCAGGGGTGGAAGGCTACACCTTC. The chain carries TRBV7-8 and TRBJ1-2; D possibly corresponds to TRBD1 (6 bases). V dropped 3 bases and J dropped 8 bases, with 13 bases sitting between them. CDR1 is SGHVS and CDR2 is FQNEAQ in the germline V gene. This CDR3 is 13 amino acids long.

V gene TRBV6-1 combines with J gene TRBJ2-4, with D perhaps matching TRBD1 (5 bases). Germline CDR1 and CDR2: MNHNS and SASEGT. The CDR3 extends over 16 amino acids. V was clipped by 2 bases and J by 0 bases, with 11 bases between them. CDR3 region: CASSESQGLAKNIQYF. For the CDR3, the DNA is TGTGCCAGCAGTGAATCGCAGGGCCTAGCCAAAAACATTCAGTACTTC.

The CDR3 coding sequence is TGTGCCAGCAGCGTAGCGGAGGGCTCTGGAAACACCATATATTTT. Amino acid sequence: CASSVAEGSGNTIYF. The chain uses TRBV9 and TRBJ1-3; D unclear. CDR3 size: 15 residues. The germline gives CDR1 SGDLS, CDR2 YYNGEE. The ends were cut back, 0 bases at V and 0 bases at J, with 7 bases in the middle.

The genes are TRBV29-1 and TRBJ2-7; 8 bases line up with TRBD1. J was trimmed by 1 base and V by 5 bases; bases with no gene match: 4. The CDR3 consists of 13 residues. Germline CDR1 and CDR2: SQVTM and ANQGSEA. This CDR3 reads CSVRDRYSYEQYF. The CDR3 coding sequence is TGCAGCGTTAGGGACAGGTATTCCTACGAGCAGTACTTC.

This clone has more than one count but fewer than ten. V and J are TRBV6-4 and TRBJ1-1; the D is unclear. Looked up from germline, CDR1 is MRHNA and CDR2 is SNTAGT. Trimming took 3 bases from V and 11 from J, leaving 13 bases between them. This CDR3 has 12 residues. The DNA of the CDR3 is TGTGCCAGCAGTGATCATCTCTCACGGGCTTTCTTT. This gives the protein CASSDHLSRAFF.

V and J are TRBV15 and TRBJ2-3; a weak D match, TRBD2 (6 bases). Germline V gene sequence: CDR1 LNHNV, CDR2 YYDKDF (reference sequence). The CDR3 spans 16 residues. Trimming stripped 3 bases from V and 1 base from J, with 14 bases between. The CDR3: CATSRRRGVGTDTQYF. CDR3 sequence (DNA): TGTGCCACCAGCAGGAGGAGGGGCGTGGGCACAGATACGCAGTATTTT.

The J gene is TRBJ1-5, the V gene TRBV9; maybe TRBD1 (5 bases). The V gene lost 7 bases and the J gene lost 5 bases, with 19 bases spanning the gap. Germline CDR1 is SGDLS and CDR2 is YYNGEE. The CDR3 contains 15 residues. CDR3 nucleotides: TGTGCCAGCTCGGAGGAAGGGAGGGGTGATCAGCCCCAGCATTTT. It yields the protein CASSEEGRGDQPQHF. Drawing the rest from reference TRBV9 and TRBJ1-5, the complete variable domain is DSGVTQTPKHLITATGQRVTLRCSPRSGDLSVYWYQQSLDQGLQFLIQYYNGEERAKGNILERFSAQQFPDLHSELNLSSLELGDSALYFCASSEEGRGDQPQHFGDGTRLSIL.

The V call is TRBV27, the J call TRBJ1-5; 10 positions match TRBD1. CDR1 and CDR2 from the germline V gene are MNHEY and SMNVEV (reference sequence). The CDR3 spans 14 residues. Trimming took 7 bases from V and 2 from J; bases not matched to a gene: 2. The CDR3 bases are TGTGCCAGCAAAGGGACAGGGGGCAATCAGCCCCAGCATTTT. It translates to CASKGTGGNQPQHF.

The V and J genes are TRBV7-9 and TRBJ1-5; no clear D. This CDR3 has 15 residues. The ends were cut back, 5 bases at V and 0 bases at J, with 11 bases in the middle. Germline V gene data show CDR1 as SEHNR and CDR2 as FQNEAQ (reference sequence). This chain's CDR3 is CASSVGSYSNQPQHF. Here the CDR3 DNA reads TGTGCCAGCAGCGTGGGGAGTTATAGCAATCAGCCCCAGCATTTT.

The chain couples TRBV5-6 to TRBJ2-1; 9 bases map to TRBD1. J gave up 6 bases and V 6 bases, and 13 bases lay outside the gene matches. In germline, CDR1 is SGHDT, CDR2 YYEEEE. The CDR3 contains 16 residues. For the CDR3, the DNA is TGTGCCAGCAACTCCCTCCGGGACAGGGCCATCAATGAGCAGTTCTTC. It is translated as CASNSLRDRAINEQFF.